The rows below give T cell receptor beta chains drawn from one sample of a study of T-cell memory formation after mild COVID-19. TCRdb fed the 5' RACE reads into MiXCR, producing one record per CDR3 protein. The sample includes 95,000 to 120,000 distinct CDR3 sequences, 22% of them seen just once. Sequencing input: PBMCs or a T cell subset sorted from them (not recorded which). Source of these receptors: a man aged 18-30 years who had mild COVID-19 (a few samples of this study predate the infection). Cell type and time point are not known. Both conserved end residues are part of each CDR3. D genes are given only for firm matches. For some rows the clone size is stated as once, few or many, or as a class when expanded; others skip it.

J gene: TRBJ1-2; D gene: .; clone size: .; V gene: TRBV7-9; CDR3 DNA: TGTGCCAGCAGCCAGTGGGCAGTCCAGGGCTACACCTTC; CDR3 protein: CASSQWAVQGYTF
J gene: TRBJ1-2; D gene: TRBD1; clone size: .; V gene: TRBV7-9; CDR3 DNA: TGTGCCAGCAGCTCTGGAGGGACAGCTAACTATGGCTACACCTTC; CDR3 protein: CASSSGGTANYGYTF
J gene: TRBJ2-1; D gene: .; clone size: few; V gene: TRBV7-2; CDR3 DNA: TGTGCCAGCAGCTTACAGGGACTCAAGTCCTACAATGAGCAGTTCTTC; CDR3 protein: CASSLQGLKSYNEQFF
J gene: TRBJ2-3; D gene: .; clone size: few; V gene: TRBV7-3; CDR3 DNA: TGTGCCAGCAGCTCCATAGGGGGGCCTGGCACAGATACGCAGTATTTT; CDR3 protein: CASSSIGGPGTDTQYF
J gene: TRBJ2-5; D gene: .; clone size: once; V gene: TRBV5-1; CDR3 DNA: TGCGCCAGCAGCAACAAGTATGGGGTCACGAGGACCCAGTACTTC; CDR3 protein: CASSNKYGVTRTQYF
J gene: TRBJ2-1; D gene: .; clone size: .; V gene: TRBV5-1; CDR3 DNA: TGCGCCAGCAGCTTCCTCCGGAGGGTCTACAATGAGCAGTTCTTC; CDR3 protein: CASSFLRRVYNEQFF
J gene: TRBJ1-5; D gene: .; clone size: .; V gene: TRBV4-1; CDR3 DNA: TGCGCCAGCAGCCAAGGGCTGGGTCAGCCCCAGCATTTT; CDR3 protein: CASSQGLGQPQHF
J gene: TRBJ2-6; D gene: .; clone size: many; V gene: TRBV7-3; CDR3 DNA: TGTGCCAGCAGCTCGGGTCTCTCTGGGGCCAACGTCCTGACTTTC; CDR3 protein: CASSSGLSGANVLTF
J gene: TRBJ1-5; D gene: .; clone size: .; V gene: TRBV12-3/TRBV12-4; CDR3 DNA: TGTGCCAGCAGTCGGACCTTAAATCAGCCCCAGCATTTT; CDR3 protein: CASSRTLNQPQHF
J gene: TRBJ1-1; D gene: .; clone size: .; V gene: TRBV6-2/TRBV6-3; CDR3 DNA: TGTGCCACGCTTCTCCAGTCAAACACTGAAGCTTTCTTT; CDR3 protein: CATLLQSNTEAFF
J gene: TRBJ2-4; D gene: .; clone size: few; V gene: TRBV4-1; CDR3 DNA: TGCGCCAGCAGCCAAGGTGGGGGGAACATTCAGTACTTC; CDR3 protein: CASSQGGGNIQYF
J gene: TRBJ2-1; D gene: .; clone size: .; V gene: TRBV28; CDR3 DNA: TGTGCCAGCAGCTCACGGGGGGCCTCCTACAATGAGCAGTTCTTC; CDR3 protein: CASSSRGASYNEQFF
J gene: TRBJ2-1; D gene: .; clone size: .; V gene: TRBV6-1; CDR3 DNA: TGTGCCAGCAGTGAAAGTCCGGGGACCGAAAATGAGCAGTTCTTC; CDR3 protein: CASSESPGTENEQFF
J gene: TRBJ2-7; D gene: .; clone size: .; V gene: TRBV7-9; CDR3 DNA: TGTGCCAGCAGCCCGAGTACTAACCACAGGGAGTGGGACGAGCAGTACTTC; CDR3 protein: CASSPSTNHREWDEQYF
J gene: TRBJ2-3; D gene: .; clone size: many; V gene: TRBV6-2/TRBV6-3; CDR3 DNA: TGTGCCAGCAGTTATTGGAAGGGACTCACAGATACGCAGTATTTT; CDR3 protein: CASSYWKGLTDTQYF
J gene: TRBJ2-5; D gene: .; clone size: few; V gene: TRBV7-9; CDR3 DNA: TGTGCCAGCAGTGAGGGGTTACCGACCCAGTACTTC; CDR3 protein: CASSEGLPTQYF
J gene: TRBJ2-7; D gene: .; clone size: few; V gene: TRBV29-1; CDR3 DNA: TGCAGCGTTGAAGTAGCGCAGGGGATCTACGAGCAGTACTTC; CDR3 protein: CSVEVAQGIYEQYF
J gene: TRBJ1-2; D gene: .; clone size: few; V gene: TRBV6-1; CDR3 DNA: TGTGCCAGCAGTGAAGGGCAGGGAGGTGTCTATGGCTACACCTTC; CDR3 protein: CASSEGQGGVYGYTF
J gene: TRBJ2-4; D gene: .; clone size: few; V gene: TRBV2; CDR3 DNA: TGTGCCAGCACCCGATTACCTAAAAACATTCAGTACTTC; CDR3 protein: CASTRLPKNIQYF
J gene: TRBJ1-2; D gene: .; clone size: few; V gene: TRBV7-9; CDR3 DNA: TGTGCCAGCAGCTTAGGGCCCCCAGGGCAAGGCTACACCTTC; CDR3 protein: CASSLGPPGQGYTF
J gene: TRBJ2-3; D gene: .; clone size: .; V gene: TRBV2; CDR3 DNA: TGTGCCAGCAGTGAGGGACTTCGCACAGATACGCAGTATTTT; CDR3 protein: CASSEGLRTDTQYF
J gene: TRBJ2-7; D gene: .; clone size: .; V gene: TRBV4-3; CDR3 DNA: TGCGCCAGCAGCCAAGTGTTCGCAGGCGGCGGGTCCTACGAGCAGTACTTC; CDR3 protein: CASSQVFAGGGSYEQYF
J gene: TRBJ1-2; D gene: TRBD1; clone size: .; V gene: TRBV11-2; CDR3 DNA: TGTGCCAGCAGGTCCCAGGGGGTACTCTATGGCTACACCTTC; CDR3 protein: CASRSQGVLYGYTF
J gene: TRBJ1-1; D gene: .; clone size: once; V gene: TRBV5-5; CDR3 DNA: TGTGCCAGCAGCATGGACGGGGGGCTGGGGACTGAAGCTTTCTTT; CDR3 protein: CASSMDGGLGTEAFF
J gene: TRBJ1-1; D gene: .; clone size: .; V gene: TRBV6-5; CDR3 DNA: TGTGCCAGCAGTTACTCGGGGGCGGGCACTGAAGCTTTCTTT; CDR3 protein: CASSYSGAGTEAFF
J gene: TRBJ2-5; D gene: .; clone size: .; V gene: TRBV7-9; CDR3 DNA: TGTGCCAGCAGCTTAGGTTCCGGGGGACAAGCGACCCAGTACTTC; CDR3 protein: CASSLGSGGQATQYF
J gene: TRBJ2-6; D gene: .; clone size: .; V gene: TRBV6-1; CDR3 DNA: TGTGCCAGCAGTCAAGCATCGGGGTCGGTGGCCAACGTCCTGACTTTC; CDR3 protein: CASSQASGSVANVLTF
J gene: TRBJ2-3; D gene: .; clone size: few; V gene: TRBV5-1; CDR3 DNA: TGCGCCAGCAGCCGCCGCAAGACCACAGATACGCAGTATTTT; CDR3 protein: CASSRRKTTDTQYF
J gene: TRBJ1-4; D gene: .; clone size: .; V gene: TRBV6-5; CDR3 DNA: TGTGCCAGCAGTTACTCGATGACGGCATCCTATAATGAAAAACTGTTTTTT; CDR3 protein: CASSYSMTASYNEKLFF